This TCR beta chain comes out of a study of T cell responses to AZD1222 COVID-19 vaccine. Regarding the study as a whole: Nearly half of unique spike-specific TCRs reportedly avoided B.1.351 and B.1.1.7 mutated regions. Among the donors, most were white British and more were female, and clonal diversity was possibly underestimated. Baseline antibody screening turned up just a handful of seropositive AZD1222 recipients. Sampled repertoires all dated from after the peak T cell response.

Points on this clone: Its antigen remains unidentified.

Data came from immunoSEQ multiplex PCR; TCRdb stores just in-frame clones and leaves some out. The data show roughly 190,000 clones, approximately 89% seen once. CDR3 size: 15 residues. Germline assignment: CDR1 KGHDR and CDR2 SFDVKD. With 3 bases clipped from V and 5 bases from J, the junction kept 4 bases outside the gene matches. Here the sequenced sample was peripheral blood, taken 28 days after the second AZD1222 dose. This clonotype was sampled from an adult who received the AZD1222 COVID-19 vaccine. The rearrangement uses TRBV24-1 and TRBJ2-3, with 10 bases lining up with TRBD1. The CDR3 DNA reads as TGTGCCACCAGTGATCGGGGGACAGGGGTAGATACGCAGTATTTT. It is translated as CATSDRGTGVDTQYF.